This T cell receptor beta chain stems from a study of OX40 agonist ivuxolimab in advanced cancers. Study-level points and caveats: The study found that CD8+ T cells averaged more expanded clones than CD4+. The CD4+ and CD8+ T cells in the blood had expanded clonally by week 6 at 0.1 to 3.0 mg/kg.

Assay used: immunoSEQ multiplex PCR; TCRdb lists only in-frame clones, some missing. The sample lists about 80,000 clones; roughly 84% were seen once. Points on this clone: Its antigen is as yet unknown.

The V and J ends lost 3 bases and 2 bases respectively, with 13 bases between them. The CDR3 extends over 15 amino acids. Germline V lookup: CDR1 MDHEN, CDR2 SYDVKM. This chain uses TRBV28 with TRBJ1-1; maybe TRBD1 (5 bases). The material sequenced was CD4+ or CD8+ T cells sorted from blood, taken in a trial of the OX40 agonist ivuxolimab. The TCR was taken from an adult with an advanced solid tumor such as melanoma, head and neck, liver or kidney cancer. In nucleotides, the CDR3 is TGTGCCAGCAGTTTGGCCAGGGCTAGAAACACTGAAGCTTTCTTT. Translating gives CASSLARARNTEAFF.